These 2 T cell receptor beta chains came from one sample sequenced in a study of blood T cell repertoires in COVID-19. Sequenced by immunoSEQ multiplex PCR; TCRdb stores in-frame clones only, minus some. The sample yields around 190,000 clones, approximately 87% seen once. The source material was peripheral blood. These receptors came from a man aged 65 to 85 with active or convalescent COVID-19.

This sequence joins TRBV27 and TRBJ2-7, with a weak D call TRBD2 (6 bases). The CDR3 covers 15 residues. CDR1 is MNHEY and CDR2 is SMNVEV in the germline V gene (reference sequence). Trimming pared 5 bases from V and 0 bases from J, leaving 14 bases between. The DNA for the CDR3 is TGTGCCAGCAGTCCTCTAGGACTACACTCCTACGAGCAGTACTTC. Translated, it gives CASSPLGLHSYEQYF.

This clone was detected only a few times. The DNA for the CDR3 is TGTGCCGGTGAGGAGTTCTATGGCTACACCTTC. Its translation is CAGEEFYGYTF. The chain carries TRBV30 and TRBJ1-2, with D uncertain. This CDR3 is built from 11 residues. In germline, CDR1 is GTSNPN, CDR2 SVGIG (reference sequence). The V end lost 8 bases, the J end lost 4 bases, and 11 bases lay between the germline ends. Combining the CDR3 with reference TRBV30 and TRBJ1-2 gives the whole variable domain SQTIHQWPATLVQPVGSPLSLECTVEGTSNPNLYWYRQAAGRGLQLLFYSVGIGQISSEVPQNLSASRPQDRQFILSSKKLLLSDSGFYLCAGEEFYGYTFGSGTRLTVV.